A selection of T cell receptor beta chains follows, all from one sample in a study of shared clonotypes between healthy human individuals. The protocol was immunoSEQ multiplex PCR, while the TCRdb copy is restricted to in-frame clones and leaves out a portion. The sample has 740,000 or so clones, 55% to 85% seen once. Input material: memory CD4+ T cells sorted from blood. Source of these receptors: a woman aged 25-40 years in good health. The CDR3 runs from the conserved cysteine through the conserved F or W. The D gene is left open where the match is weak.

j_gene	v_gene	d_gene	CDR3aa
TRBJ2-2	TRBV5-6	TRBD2	CASSPLGGSSTGELFF
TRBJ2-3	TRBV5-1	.	CASSRSEGTDTQYF
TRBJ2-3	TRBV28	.	CASSDPGRRNTDTQYF
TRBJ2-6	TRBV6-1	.	CASSVRQVGSGANVLTF
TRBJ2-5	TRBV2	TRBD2	CASSEGLAKETQYF
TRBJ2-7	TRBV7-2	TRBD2	CASSLALGTIVTHF
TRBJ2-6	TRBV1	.	CTSSQRGEQGDFPGANVLTF
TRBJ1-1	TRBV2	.	CASSSEGVEAFF
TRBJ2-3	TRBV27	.	CASSSGKRTSTDTQYF
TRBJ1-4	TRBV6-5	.	CASSYYATNEKLFF
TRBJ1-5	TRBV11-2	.	CASSIAPNSNQPQHF